This T cell receptor (beta chain) was sequenced for a study of blood T cell repertoires in COVID-19. Cohorts were determined from participant-reported clinical history. This clone occurred once. Germline assignment: CDR1 SGHAT and CDR2 FQNNGV. CDR3 length equals 14 residues. The ends were cut back, 5 bases at V and 3 bases at J, with 13 bases in the middle. The assay was immunoSEQ multiplex PCR, and TCRdb's table has in-frame clones only and misses some. The data contain roughly 150,000 clones, roughly 85% of them singletons. The rearrangement joins TRBV11-2 to TRBJ1-2; D is ambiguous. This receptor was taken from a woman in her 70s in a cohort exposed to, infected with or recovered from COVID-19 (not recorded which). The sample consisted of PBMCs or T cells enriched from blood (not recorded which). This chain's CDR3 is CASSPPDTYYGYTF. CDR3 DNA: TGTGCCAGCAGCCCCCCAGATACCTACTATGGCTACACCTTC.